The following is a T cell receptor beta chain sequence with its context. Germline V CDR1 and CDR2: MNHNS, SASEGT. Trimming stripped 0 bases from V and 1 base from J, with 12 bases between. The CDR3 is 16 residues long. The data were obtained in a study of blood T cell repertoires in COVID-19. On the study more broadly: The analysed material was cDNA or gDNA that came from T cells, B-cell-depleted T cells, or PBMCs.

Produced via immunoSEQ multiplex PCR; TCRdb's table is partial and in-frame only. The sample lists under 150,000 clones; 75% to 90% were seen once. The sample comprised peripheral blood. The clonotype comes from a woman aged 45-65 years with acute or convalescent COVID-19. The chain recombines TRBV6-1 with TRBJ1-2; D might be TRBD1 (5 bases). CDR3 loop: CASSEASGLHNYGYTF. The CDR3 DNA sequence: TGTGCCAGCAGTGAAGCGTCGGGACTCCATAACTATGGCTACACCTTC.